This TCR beta chain stems from a study of shared clonotypes between healthy human individuals. Study-wide results and limits: Despite large depth, rarefaction showed incomplete sorted-subset sequencing. All-four-donor shared clonotypes had higher generation probabilities than non-shared clonotypes did. Memory subsets generally showed lower estimated richness than naive subsets.

The naive CD8 subset, CD45RO-negative cells positively selected for CCR7, excluded terminally differentiated effector memory CD45RA+ cells. Measured with immunoSEQ multiplex PCR; TCRdb has only the in-frame clones, and not every one. Of around 640,000 clones in the sample, around 96% were seen once. The CDR3 sequence is 13 residues long. CDR1 SGDLS and CDR2 YYNGEE come from the germline V gene. V was trimmed by 3 bases and J by 2 bases, leaving 8 bases between them. Details on this clone: What it recognizes is unknown.

This TCR was recovered from a woman between 25 and 40 years old in good health. Sequencing was carried out using naive CD8+ T cells sorted from blood. V and J are TRBV9 and TRBJ1-2; D gene uncertain. The CDR3 loop reads CASSDPQNYGYTF. The CDR3 DNA sequence: TGTGCCAGCAGCGACCCACAAAACTATGGCTACACCTTC.